A selection of T cell receptor beta chains follows, all from one sample in a study of T cells in Graves' hyperthyroidism and ophthalmopathy. Each CDR3 protein gets one entry after TCRdb re-called the multiplex PCR reads with MiXCR. Of 800,000 or so distinct CDR3 sequences in the sample, about two fifths were seen once. The source material was blood. Source of these receptors: a man between 18 and 29 years old with Graves' hyperthyroidism. CDR3s include the opening cysteine and the closing phenylalanine or tryptophan. A D gene is named only where the DNA matches it firmly. The size field is filled for only some rows; it gives once, few, many or a size class.

v_call: TRBV2
clone_size: many
j_call: TRBJ1-5
d_call: .
cdr3_nt: TGTGCCAGCAGCGGTGGCATGAATCAGCCCCAGCATTTT
cdr3_aa: CASSGGMNQPQHF

v_call: TRBV12-3/TRBV12-4
clone_size: few
j_call: TRBJ2-5
d_call: .
cdr3_nt: TGTGCCAGCACCTACCCTGGAACAGAGACCCAGTACTTC
cdr3_aa: CASTYPGTETQYF

v_call: TRBV7-3
clone_size: .
j_call: TRBJ1-4
d_call: .
cdr3_nt: TGTGCCAGCAGCGATCCGGGTGCGGGTGAAAAACTGTTTTTT
cdr3_aa: CASSDPGAGEKLFF

v_call: TRBV12-3/TRBV12-4
clone_size: many
j_call: TRBJ1-6
d_call: .
cdr3_nt: TGTGCCAGCAGTTCCATCATGGGTAGGGGCTCACCCCTCCACTTT
cdr3_aa: CASSSIMGRGSPLHF

v_call: TRBV14
clone_size: .
j_call: TRBJ1-2
d_call: .
cdr3_nt: TGTGCCAGCTTAACAAACAGCCGGCCCAGGAGGGGGAAGTATGGCTACACCTTC
cdr3_aa: CASLTNSRPRRGKYGYTF

v_call: TRBV20-1
clone_size: few
j_call: TRBJ2-5
d_call: TRBD2
cdr3_nt: TGCAGTGCGCCGACTAGCGGGAGGGCCGGGACCCAGTACTTC
cdr3_aa: CSAPTSGRAGTQYF

v_call: TRBV7-6
clone_size: many
j_call: TRBJ1-3
d_call: .
cdr3_nt: TGTGCCAGCAGCCCAGGGGACGCCGGAAACACCATATATTTT
cdr3_aa: CASSPGDAGNTIYF

v_call: TRBV6-5
clone_size: .
j_call: TRBJ1-6
d_call: TRBD1
cdr3_nt: TGTGCCAGCAGACTCACTCCGGGACAGGGGAGATCCCCCCTCCACTTT
cdr3_aa: CASRLTPGQGRSPLHF

v_call: TRBV7-2
clone_size: .
j_call: TRBJ1-1
d_call: TRBD1
cdr3_nt: TGTGCCAGCAGCCCTACGACAGGGGAGGCTGAAGCTTTCTTT
cdr3_aa: CASSPTTGEAEAFF

v_call: TRBV20-1
clone_size: few
j_call: TRBJ2-7
d_call: .
cdr3_nt: TGCAGTGCTAGTGTTGGTGCCTACGAGCAGTACTTC
cdr3_aa: CSASVGAYEQYF

v_call: TRBV7-9
clone_size: .
j_call: TRBJ1-2
d_call: .
cdr3_nt: TGTGCCAGCAGCCCCTCTGCCGGAACTAACTATGGCTACACCTTC
cdr3_aa: CASSPSAGTNYGYTF

v_call: TRBV20-1
clone_size: .
j_call: TRBJ2-7
d_call: TRBD1
cdr3_nt: TGCAGTGCAAAGGGACAGATCCTAAGCTCCTACGAGCAGTACTTC
cdr3_aa: CSAKGQILSSYEQYF

v_call: TRBV10-3
clone_size: many
j_call: TRBJ1-4
d_call: TRBD1
cdr3_nt: TGTGCCATCAGGAAGGGACAGGAGGAGGAAAAACTGTTTTTT
cdr3_aa: CAIRKGQEEEKLFF

v_call: TRBV2
clone_size: .
j_call: TRBJ1-6
d_call: .
cdr3_nt: TGTGCCAGCAGTGAGTGGGAAGTCGGGCTCCACTTT
cdr3_aa: CASSEWEVGLHF

v_call: TRBV5-1
clone_size: .
j_call: TRBJ2-2
d_call: .
cdr3_nt: TGCGCCAGCAGCAACAATCGCGCGAAGAACACCGGGGAGCTGTTTTTT
cdr3_aa: CASSNNRAKNTGELFF

v_call: TRBV20-1
clone_size: many
j_call: TRBJ1-4
d_call: .
cdr3_nt: TGCAGTGCTAGAGAGGCCTTGACTAATGAAAAACTGTTTTTT
cdr3_aa: CSAREALTNEKLFF

v_call: TRBV5-1
clone_size: few
j_call: TRBJ1-2
d_call: .
cdr3_nt: TGCGCCAGCAGCTTTCTAGACCGAACCTATGGCTACACCTTC
cdr3_aa: CASSFLDRTYGYTF

v_call: TRBV5-5
clone_size: many
j_call: TRBJ2-7
d_call: .
cdr3_nt: TGTGCCAGCGCCCCGGGGGTCTACGAGCAGTACTTC
cdr3_aa: CASAPGVYEQYF

v_call: TRBV25-1
clone_size: .
j_call: TRBJ1-2
d_call: .
cdr3_nt: TGTGCTAGAGTTGACAGCTATGGCTACACCTTC
cdr3_aa: CARVDSYGYTF

v_call: TRBV2
clone_size: .
j_call: TRBJ2-6
d_call: .
cdr3_nt: TGTGCCAGCAGTGAAGACAGGGCCAACGTCCTGACTTTC
cdr3_aa: CASSEDRANVLTF

v_call: TRBV29-1
clone_size: few
j_call: TRBJ2-7
d_call: TRBD2
cdr3_nt: TGCAGCGTTGGGGGGGGAATTAGCGCCTTCTCCTACGAGCAGTACTTC
cdr3_aa: CSVGGGISAFSYEQYF

v_call: TRBV12-3/TRBV12-4
clone_size: few
j_call: TRBJ1-2
d_call: .
cdr3_nt: TGTGCCAGCAGCCTAATCCGACAGCTCGGCTACACCTTC
cdr3_aa: CASSLIRQLGYTF

v_call: TRBV12-3/TRBV12-4
clone_size: once
j_call: TRBJ1-2
d_call: .
cdr3_nt: TGTGCCAGCAGTTTGGCCTCCCGGTTCGGCTACACCTTC
cdr3_aa: CASSLASRFGYTF

v_call: TRBV7-9
clone_size: many
j_call: TRBJ2-2
d_call: TRBD2
cdr3_nt: TGTGCCAGCAGCTTAGCGGCGGGAGTCAGGGAGCTGTTTTTT
cdr3_aa: CASSLAAGVRELFF

v_call: TRBV7-8
clone_size: few
j_call: TRBJ1-5
d_call: TRBD1
cdr3_nt: TGTGCCAGCAGCATGAATCGAGGACAGGGAGCTAGGGATCAGCCCCAGCATTTT
cdr3_aa: CASSMNRGQGARDQPQHF

v_call: TRBV4-1
clone_size: .
j_call: TRBJ2-7
d_call: TRBD2
cdr3_nt: TGCGCCAGCAGCCAGGCTTCTAGCGGGGCTTCCTACGAGCAGTACTTC
cdr3_aa: CASSQASSGASYEQYF

v_call: TRBV5-1
clone_size: .
j_call: TRBJ1-1
d_call: .
cdr3_nt: TGCGCCAGCAGGAAGGGGAACACTGAAGCTTTCTTT
cdr3_aa: CASRKGNTEAFF

v_call: TRBV20-1
clone_size: few
j_call: TRBJ2-7
d_call: TRBD1
cdr3_nt: TGCAGTGCTAAAACAGGGGTCTACGAGCAGTACTTC
cdr3_aa: CSAKTGVYEQYF

v_call: TRBV5-1
clone_size: .
j_call: TRBJ2-5
d_call: TRBD2
cdr3_nt: TGCGCCAGCAGCGACGCTAGCGGGGGGAAGACCCAGTACTTC
cdr3_aa: CASSDASGGKTQYF

v_call: TRBV20-1
clone_size: few
j_call: TRBJ2-5
d_call: TRBD2
cdr3_nt: TGCAGTGCCTCGACTAGCGGGGCTTCTGGGACCCAGTACTTC
cdr3_aa: CSASTSGASGTQYF

v_call: TRBV7-9
clone_size: many
j_call: TRBJ2-7
d_call: .
cdr3_nt: TGTGCCAGCAGCGCTAGAGAGGCATACGAGCAGTACTTC
cdr3_aa: CASSAREAYEQYF

v_call: TRBV10-3
clone_size: .
j_call: TRBJ1-1
d_call: TRBD1
cdr3_nt: TGTGCCACCCAAGGGACAGGGGGTTCGGGTGAAGCTTTCTTT
cdr3_aa: CATQGTGGSGEAFF

v_call: TRBV5-1
clone_size: .
j_call: TRBJ2-1
d_call: .
cdr3_nt: TGCGCCAGCAGCTTGAGTAGCGCCAATGAGCAGTTCTTC
cdr3_aa: CASSLSSANEQFF

v_call: TRBV7-8
clone_size: .
j_call: TRBJ2-5
d_call: .
cdr3_nt: TGTGCCAGCACCCCGGGATCGGGGGTAGGGGAGACCCAGTACTTC
cdr3_aa: CASTPGSGVGETQYF

v_call: TRBV19
clone_size: few
j_call: TRBJ1-5
d_call: TRBD1
cdr3_nt: TGTGCCAGTAGTATAGTGGAGGACAGGGGGAGGCAGCCCCAGCATTTT
cdr3_aa: CASSIVEDRGRQPQHF

v_call: TRBV7-3
clone_size: once
j_call: TRBJ2-2
d_call: TRBD2
cdr3_nt: TGTGCCAGCAGCTTAAGGGCAATAGCGGGGCGGACCGGGGAGCTGTTTTTT
cdr3_aa: CASSLRAIAGRTGELFF

v_call: TRBV4-1
clone_size: few
j_call: TRBJ1-4
d_call: .
cdr3_nt: TGCGCCAGCAGCCAAGCGCCTCAAAAACTGTTTTTT
cdr3_aa: CASSQAPQKLFF

v_call: TRBV12-3/TRBV12-4
clone_size: many
j_call: TRBJ2-5
d_call: .
cdr3_nt: TGTGCCAGCAGTGGGGGGAGACGAGAGACCCAGTACTTC
cdr3_aa: CASSGGRRETQYF

v_call: TRBV20-1
clone_size: many
j_call: TRBJ1-3
d_call: .
cdr3_nt: TGCAGTGCTCTACAGGGCACTGGAAACACCATATATTTT
cdr3_aa: CSALQGTGNTIYF

v_call: TRBV7-3
clone_size: .
j_call: TRBJ2-5
d_call: TRBD1
cdr3_nt: TGTGCCAGCAGCTCAGGGACAGGGGGACGGCAAGAGACCCAGTACTTC
cdr3_aa: CASSSGTGGRQETQYF

v_call: TRBV20-1
clone_size: .
j_call: TRBJ2-3
d_call: .
cdr3_nt: TGCAGTGCTAGAGATATGGGGGAAGATACGCAGTATTTT
cdr3_aa: CSARDMGEDTQYF

v_call: TRBV24-1
clone_size: .
j_call: TRBJ2-2
d_call: .
cdr3_nt: TGTGCTACCTCTGGGGCAGGGTACACCGGGGAGCTGTTTTTT
cdr3_aa: CATSGAGYTGELFF

v_call: TRBV19
clone_size: many
j_call: TRBJ1-5
d_call: .
cdr3_nt: TGTGCCAGTAGTAACGACAGAACCTATCAGCCCCAGCATTTT
cdr3_aa: CASSNDRTYQPQHF

v_call: TRBV15
clone_size: .
j_call: TRBJ1-4
d_call: .
cdr3_nt: TGTGCCACCAGCAGAGATCCAGTTCGGTGGCCGTTATTT
cdr3_aa: CATSRDPVRWPLF

v_call: TRBV15
clone_size: many
j_call: TRBJ1-1
d_call: .
cdr3_nt: TGTGCCACCAGCAGAGTGGAGGTCGGCACTGAAGCTTTCTTT
cdr3_aa: CATSRVEVGTEAFF

v_call: TRBV2
clone_size: few
j_call: TRBJ2-7
d_call: TRBD2
cdr3_nt: TGTGCCAGCAGTGATTCTAGCGGGGGGGCCGATGAGCAGTACTTC
cdr3_aa: CASSDSSGGADEQYF

v_call: TRBV2
clone_size: .
j_call: TRBJ1-6
d_call: .
cdr3_nt: TGTGCCAGCAGTGAGCTACAGGGCAATTCACCCCTCCACTTT
cdr3_aa: CASSELQGNSPLHF

v_call: TRBV4-1
clone_size: .
j_call: TRBJ1-3
d_call: .
cdr3_nt: TGCGCCAGCAGCCAGCCTATCTCTGGAAACACCATATATTTT
cdr3_aa: CASSQPISGNTIYF